A selection of T cell receptor beta chains follows, all from one sample in a study of blood T cell repertoires in COVID-19. Sequencing was performed with immunoSEQ multiplex PCR; in TCRdb, only in-frame clones are kept and a portion is missing. The table shows roughly 90,000 clones, with around 80% occurring only once. Sequencing was performed on peripheral blood. These receptors were collected from a woman of 80 years or more with active or convalescent COVID-19. The CDR3 runs from the conserved cysteine through the conserved F or W. The D gene is left open where the match is weak. Part of the rows lack a size; the others show once, few, many or a class for expanded clones.

.	TRBD1	TRBV30	TRBJ1-1	CAMGQQNTEAFF	TGTGCAATGGGACAGCAGAACACTGAAGCTTTCTTT
.	.	TRBV7-5	TRBJ2-7	CARDGTGGWDYEQYF	TGTGCCAGGGACGGGACAGGAGGCTGGGACTACGAGCAGTACTTC
.	TRBD1	TRBV6-1	TRBJ1-2	CASSEAFRGLYGYTF	TGTGCCAGCAGTGAAGCCTTCAGGGGGCTCTATGGCTACACCTTC
few	.	TRBV5-4	TRBJ2-5	CASSSQGYGQETQYF	TGTGCCAGCAGCTCACAGGGTTATGGCCAAGAGACCCAGTACTTC
.	TRBD1	TRBV11-1	TRBJ1-1	CASSRIDRVRTEAFF	TGTGCCAGCAGCCGTATAGACAGGGTACGGACTGAAGCTTTCTTT
.	TRBD1	TRBV25-1	TRBJ2-3	CASSGTGGGTDTQYF	TGTGCCAGCAGTGGGACAGGGGGCGGCACAGATACGCAGTATTTT
.	.	TRBV24-1	TRBJ2-1	CATSEVGRGKNEQFF	TGTGCCACCAGTGAGGTCGGAAGGGGAAAAAATGAGCAGTTCTTC
.	.	TRBV15	TRBJ2-7	CATSNRVDYEQYF	TGTGCCACCAGCAATCGGGTTGACTACGAGCAGTACTTC
.	TRBD2	TRBV5-1	TRBJ2-3	CASSLGLAGGHSTDTQYF	TGCGCCAGCAGCTTGGGGTTAGCGGGGGGCCATAGCACAGATACGCAGTATTTT
.	.	TRBV12-3/TRBV12-4	TRBJ1-2	CASSLDRSYGYTF	TGTGCCAGCAGTTTAGACAGAAGCTATGGCTACACCTTC
.	.	TRBV25-1	TRBJ1-4	CASSEEGWSEKLFF	TGTGCCAGCAGTGAGGAGGGGTGGAGTGAAAAACTGTTTTTT
.	.	TRBV5-4	TRBJ1-2	CASSLVPVDFGGGYTF	TGTGCCAGCAGCTTGGTTCCGGTGGACTTCGGAGGTGGCTACACCTTC
.	TRBD1	TRBV7-9	TRBJ1-3	CASSSDRTSGNTIYF	TGTGCCAGCAGCTCGGACAGGACCTCTGGAAACACCATATATTTT
few	TRBD1	TRBV11-3	TRBJ1-2	CASSLDETGDYGYTF	TGTGCCAGCAGCTTAGACGAGACAGGGGATTATGGCTACACCTTC
few	TRBD1	TRBV5-1	TRBJ1-6	CASSQTGKESPLHF	TGCGCCAGCAGCCAGACAGGGAAGGAATCACCCCTCCACTTT
once	.	TRBV15	TRBJ2-1	CATSRGNRQYNEQFF	TGTGCCACCAGCAGAGGGAACAGGCAGTACAATGAGCAGTTCTTC
.	.	TRBV18	TRBJ1-4	CASSPGATNEKLFF	TGTGCCAGCTCACCCGGGGCAACTAATGAAAAACTGTTTTTT
.	TRBD1	TRBV19	TRBJ1-2	CASSTLARQGVEGYTF	TGTGCCAGTAGTACCCTCGCGAGACAGGGGGTGGAAGGCTACACCTTC
.	TRBD2	TRBV3-1/TRBV3-2	TRBJ2-5	CASSRRLAGNQETQYF	TGTGCCAGCAGCCGAAGACTAGCGGGGAACCAAGAGACCCAGTACTTC
.	TRBD1	TRBV5-4	TRBJ1-4	CASSPGGGIEKLFF	TGTGCCAGCAGCCCAGGGGGTGGGATTGAAAAACTGTTTTTT
.	TRBD1	TRBV10-3	TRBJ2-7	CAIKGPGGSYEQYF	TGTGCCATCAAAGGGCCAGGGGGCTCGTACGAGCAGTACTTC
.	.	TRBV5-1	TRBJ1-2	CASRAGFNYGYTF	TGCGCCAGCAGGGCAGGGTTTAACTATGGCTACACCTTC
.	.	TRBV9	TRBJ2-1	CASSVELRGAGDEQFF	TGTGCCAGCAGCGTAGAGTTGCGGGGAGCCGGGGATGAGCAGTTCTTC
.	TRBD1	TRBV6-6	TRBJ1-2	CASRGQGYGYTF	TGTGCCAGCAGGGGACAGGGGTATGGCTACACCTTC
.	TRBD2	TRBV7-9	TRBJ2-2	CASSWTSGIGELFF	TGTGCCAGCAGCTGGACTAGCGGGATCGGGGAGCTGTTTTTT
.	.	TRBV19	TRBJ2-5	CASSISGDVTQYF	TGTGCCAGTAGTATTTCGGGGGACGTGACCCAGTACTTC
.	TRBD1	TRBV7-9	TRBJ1-1	CASSLRDRNTEAFF	TGTGCCAGCAGCCTCCGGGACAGGAACACTGAAGCTTTCTTT
.	TRBD1	TRBV10-2	TRBJ2-7	CATGTGGRDEQYF	TGCGCCACTGGGACAGGGGGAAGGGACGAGCAGTACTTC
.	TRBD1	TRBV5-5	TRBJ1-2	CASSLVQGAMGGYTF	TGTGCCAGCAGCCTCGTACAGGGGGCAATGGGTGGCTACACCTTC
.	.	TRBV5-1	TRBJ1-2	CASSLVGYGYTF	TGCGCCAGCAGCTTGGTCGGGTATGGCTACACCTTC
.	.	TRBV5-1	TRBJ1-3	CASSLGLADSGNTIYF	TGCGCCAGCAGCTTGGGCCTCGCGGACTCTGGAAACACCATATATTTT
.	.	TRBV13	TRBJ1-1	CASSLEWGRLNTEAFF	TGTGCCAGCAGCTTAGAGTGGGGGCGCCTGAACACTGAAGCTTTCTTT
.	TRBD2	TRBV5-6	TRBJ2-1	CASSPISSGSYNEQFF	TGTGCCAGCAGCCCTATATCTAGCGGGTCCTACAATGAGCAGTTCTTC
once	.	TRBV24-1	TRBJ2-3	CATSDAGIGTQYF	TGTGCCACCAGTGATGCAGGGATCGGTACGCAGTATTTT
few	TRBD1	TRBV28	TRBJ1-4	CASWQGANEKLFF	TGTGCCAGCTGGCAGGGGGCTAATGAAAAACTGTTTTTT
.	TRBD1	TRBV6-2/TRBV6-3	TRBJ2-1	CASSLRLPSNRGEQFF	TGTGCCAGCAGCCTGCGTCTCCCCTCCAACAGGGGAGAGCAGTTCTTC
.	TRBD1	TRBV28	TRBJ2-7	CASSLSGTGEEQYF	TGTGCCAGCAGTTTATCTGGGACAGGGGAGGAGCAGTACTTC
.	.	TRBV6-1	TRBJ2-6	CASSEGAQASGANVLTF	TGTGCCAGCAGTGAAGGGGCCCAGGCGTCTGGGGCCAACGTCCTGACTTTC
.	TRBD2	TRBV2	TRBJ2-2	CASKDGGRATGELFF	TGTGCCAGCAAGGATGGCGGGAGGGCCACGGGGGAGCTGTTTTTT
.	.	TRBV30	TRBJ1-3	CAWSEGIVGNTIYF	TGTGCCTGGAGTGAGGGGATCGTTGGAAACACCATATATTTT